The T cell receptor (beta chain) described here comes from a study of vaccination and CD4 T cells after COVID-19. The study, taken as a whole, reports: A nonsignificant median increase from 21 to 38 SARS-CoV-2-reactive clonotypes was observed.

The sample holds a few counts of this clonotype. Its antigen is unknown. Treatment here: approximately 11-day PBMC culture with coronavirus spike peptide pools or control peptides (ViraFEST assay). ViraFEST used peptide pools to expand antigen-specific T cells before TCR sequencing. Trimming took off 5 bases at V and 8 bases at J, with 15 bases between the two ends. This CDR3 contains 13 residues. Sequencing of cultured CD4+ T cell DNA used the Oncomine TCR Beta short-read assay. One entry per CDR3 protein results from TCRdb running MiXCR on the PCR reads. The top ten hold around 19% of the sample, which has approximately 12,000 distinct CDR3 sequences, roughly 44% seen once.

The receptor was isolated from a human donor with COVID-19. The gene calls are TRBV12-3 or TRBV12-4 and TRBJ1-2, with no clear D. Sequenced: cultured CD4+ T cells from blood. This CDR3 reads CASSVSKVGGYTF. CDR3 sequence (DNA): TGTGCCAGCAGTGTCTCAAAGGTCGGCGGCTACACCTTC.